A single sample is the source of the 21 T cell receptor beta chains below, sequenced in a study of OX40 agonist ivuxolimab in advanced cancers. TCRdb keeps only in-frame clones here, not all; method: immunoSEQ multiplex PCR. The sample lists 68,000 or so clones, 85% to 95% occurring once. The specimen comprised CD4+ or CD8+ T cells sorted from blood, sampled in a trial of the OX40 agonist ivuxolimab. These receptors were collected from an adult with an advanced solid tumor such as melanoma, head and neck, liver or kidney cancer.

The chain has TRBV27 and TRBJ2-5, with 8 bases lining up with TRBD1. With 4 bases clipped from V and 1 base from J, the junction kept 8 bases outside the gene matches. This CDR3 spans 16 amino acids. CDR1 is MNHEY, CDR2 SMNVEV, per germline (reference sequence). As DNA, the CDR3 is TGTGCCAGCAGTTCCCGACAGGGGTCGTTCCAAGAGACCCAGTACTTC. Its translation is CASSSRQGSFQETQYF.

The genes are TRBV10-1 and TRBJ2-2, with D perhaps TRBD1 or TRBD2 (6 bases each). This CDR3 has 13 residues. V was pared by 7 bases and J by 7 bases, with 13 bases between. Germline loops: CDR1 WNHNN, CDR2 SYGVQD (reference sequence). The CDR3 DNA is TGCGCCAGCATTGGGGGGCGCGACGGGGAGCTGTTTTTT. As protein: CASIGGRDGELFF.

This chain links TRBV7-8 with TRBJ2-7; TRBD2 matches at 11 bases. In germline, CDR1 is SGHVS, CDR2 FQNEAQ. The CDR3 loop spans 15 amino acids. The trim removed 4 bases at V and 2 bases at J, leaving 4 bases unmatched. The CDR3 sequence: CASSWTSGLTYEQYF. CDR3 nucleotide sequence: TGTGCCAGCAGCTGGACTAGCGGGTTAACCTACGAGCAGTACTTC.

CDR3 sequence (DNA): TGCGCCAGCAGTGAGTCGCGGCCCGGGAACACCGGGGAGCTGTTTTTT. Its protein product is CASSESRPGNTGELFF. This chain uses TRBV10-1 with TRBJ2-2, with D unclear. The CDR3 loop spans 16 amino acids. V lost 0 bases and J lost 1, with 9 bases in between. CDR1 is WNHNN, CDR2 SYGVQD, per germline (reference sequence).

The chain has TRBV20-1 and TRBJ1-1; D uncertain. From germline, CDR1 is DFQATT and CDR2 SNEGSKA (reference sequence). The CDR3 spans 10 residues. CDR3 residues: CSPYITEAFF. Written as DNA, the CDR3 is TGCAGCCCCTATATCACTGAAGCTTTCTTT.

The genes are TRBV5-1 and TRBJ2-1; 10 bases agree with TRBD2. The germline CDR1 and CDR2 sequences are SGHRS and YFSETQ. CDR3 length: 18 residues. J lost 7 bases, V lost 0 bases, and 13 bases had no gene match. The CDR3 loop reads CASSLVPSGSTSLNEQFF. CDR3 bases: TGCGCCAGCAGCTTGGTGCCTAGCGGGAGCACGTCCTTGAATGAGCAGTTCTTC.

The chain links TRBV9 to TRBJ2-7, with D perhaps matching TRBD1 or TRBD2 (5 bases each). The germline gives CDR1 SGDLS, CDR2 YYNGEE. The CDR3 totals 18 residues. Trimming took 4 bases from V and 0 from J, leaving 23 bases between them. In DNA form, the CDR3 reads TGTGCCAGCAGCCCCCACGCGGGTGGTGGGGGAAGCTCCTACGAGCAGTACTTC. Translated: CASSPHAGGGGSSYEQYF.

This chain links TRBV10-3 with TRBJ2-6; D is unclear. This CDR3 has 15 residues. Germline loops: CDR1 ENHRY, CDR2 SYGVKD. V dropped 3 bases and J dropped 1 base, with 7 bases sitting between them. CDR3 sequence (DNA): TGTGCCATCAGTGACGTTTTATCTGGGGCCAACGTCCTGACTTTC. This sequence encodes CAISDVLSGANVLTF.

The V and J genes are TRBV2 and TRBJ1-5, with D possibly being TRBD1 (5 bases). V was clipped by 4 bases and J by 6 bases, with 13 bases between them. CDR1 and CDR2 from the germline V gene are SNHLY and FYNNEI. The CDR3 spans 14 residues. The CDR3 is CASSVGRVGQPQHF. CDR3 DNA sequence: TGTGCCAGCAGTGTCGGCAGGGTGGGTCAGCCCCAGCATTTT.

In nucleotides, the CDR3 is TGTGCCAGCAGCGTCCGGACAGGTCTGAACACTGAAGCTTTCTTT. Translation gives CASSVRTGLNTEAFF. The rearrangement joins TRBV5-4 to TRBJ1-1; 7 nucleotides align to TRBD1. The germline CDR1 and CDR2 sequences are SGHNT and YYREEE (reference sequence). J was trimmed by 0 bases and V by 4 bases; bases with no gene match: 6. The CDR3 runs 15 residues.

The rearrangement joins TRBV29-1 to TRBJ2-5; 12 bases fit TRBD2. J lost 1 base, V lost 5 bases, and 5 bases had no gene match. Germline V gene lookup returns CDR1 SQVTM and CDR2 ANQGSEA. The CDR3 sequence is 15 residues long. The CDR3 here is CSVLLAGGFQETQYF. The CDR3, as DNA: TGCAGCGTTTTGCTAGCGGGAGGGTTCCAAGAGACCCAGTACTTC.

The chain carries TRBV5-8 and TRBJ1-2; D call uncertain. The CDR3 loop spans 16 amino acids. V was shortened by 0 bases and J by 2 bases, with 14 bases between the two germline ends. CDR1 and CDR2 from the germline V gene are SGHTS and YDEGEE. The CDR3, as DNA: TGTGCCAGCAGCTTGGCCGGGAGCTGGGGAAACTATGGCTACACCTTC. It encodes CASSLAGSWGNYGYTF.

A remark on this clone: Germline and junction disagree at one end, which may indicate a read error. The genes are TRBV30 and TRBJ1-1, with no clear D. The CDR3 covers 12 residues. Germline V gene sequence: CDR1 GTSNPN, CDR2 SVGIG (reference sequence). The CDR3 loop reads CAWQQTNTEVFF. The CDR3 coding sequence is TGTGCCTGGCAACAGACGAACACTGAAGTTTTCTTT.

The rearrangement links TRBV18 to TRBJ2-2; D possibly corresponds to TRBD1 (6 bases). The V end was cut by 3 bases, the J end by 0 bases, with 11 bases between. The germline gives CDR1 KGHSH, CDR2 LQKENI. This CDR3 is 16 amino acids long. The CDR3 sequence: CASSPTGQSNTGELFF. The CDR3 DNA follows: TGTGCCAGCTCACCGACCGGACAGTCGAACACCGGGGAGCTGTTTTTT.

This chain's CDR3 is CASSESFGGTGELFF. DNA for the CDR3: TGTGCCAGCAGTGAATCTTTTGGGGGCACCGGGGAGCTGTTTTTT. The rearrangement links TRBV2 to TRBJ2-2; perhaps D is TRBD1 or TRBD2 (5 bases each). With 2 bases removed from V and 4 bases from J, the gap between germline ends came to 11 bases. CDR3 length: 15 amino acids. Germline V gene lookup returns CDR1 SNHLY and CDR2 FYNNEI.

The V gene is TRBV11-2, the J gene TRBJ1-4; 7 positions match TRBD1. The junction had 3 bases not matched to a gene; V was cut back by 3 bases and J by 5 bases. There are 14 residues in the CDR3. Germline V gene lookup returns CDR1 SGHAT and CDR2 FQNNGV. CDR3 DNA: TGTGCCAGCAGCTTGAGGGGGCCGAATGAAAAACTGTTTTTT. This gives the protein CASSLRGPNEKLFF.

The CDR3 DNA sequence: TGTGCCAGCAGCCTGGGACTAGCTTGGGAGACCCAGTACTTC. Protein sequence: CASSLGLAWETQYF. The rearrangement joins TRBV9 to TRBJ2-5, with 9 bases that match TRBD2. The J segment lost 5 bases and the V segment lost 4 bases, leaving 6 bases of the junction unmatched. Germline V gives CDR1 SGDLS, CDR2 YYNGEE. CDR3 length equals 14 residues.

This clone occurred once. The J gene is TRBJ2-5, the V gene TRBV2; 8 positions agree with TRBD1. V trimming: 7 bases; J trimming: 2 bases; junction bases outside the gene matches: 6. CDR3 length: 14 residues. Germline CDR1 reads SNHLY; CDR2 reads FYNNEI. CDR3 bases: TGTGCCAGCAACCCGACAGGGGTACAAGAGACCCAGTACTTC. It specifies CASNPTGVQETQYF.

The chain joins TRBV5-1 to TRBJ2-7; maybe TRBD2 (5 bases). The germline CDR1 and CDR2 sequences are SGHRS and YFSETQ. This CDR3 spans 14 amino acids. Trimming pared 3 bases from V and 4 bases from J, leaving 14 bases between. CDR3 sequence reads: CASSSGVIEYEQYF. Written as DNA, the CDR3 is TGCGCCAGCAGCTCCGGGGTGATTGAGTACGAGCAGTACTTC.

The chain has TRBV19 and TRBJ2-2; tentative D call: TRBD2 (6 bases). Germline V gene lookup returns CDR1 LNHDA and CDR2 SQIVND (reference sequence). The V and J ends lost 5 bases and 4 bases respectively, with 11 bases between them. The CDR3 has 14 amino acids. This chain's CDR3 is CASSLSRGTGELFF. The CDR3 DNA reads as TGTGCCAGTAGTTTGTCGCGGGGCACCGGGGAGCTGTTTTTT.

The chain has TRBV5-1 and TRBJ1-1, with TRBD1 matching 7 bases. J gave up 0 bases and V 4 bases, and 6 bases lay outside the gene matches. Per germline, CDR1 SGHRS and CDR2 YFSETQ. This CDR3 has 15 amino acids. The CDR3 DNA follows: TGCGCCAGCAGCCAATCGACAGGGATGAACACTGAAGCTTTCTTT. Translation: CASSQSTGMNTEAFF.